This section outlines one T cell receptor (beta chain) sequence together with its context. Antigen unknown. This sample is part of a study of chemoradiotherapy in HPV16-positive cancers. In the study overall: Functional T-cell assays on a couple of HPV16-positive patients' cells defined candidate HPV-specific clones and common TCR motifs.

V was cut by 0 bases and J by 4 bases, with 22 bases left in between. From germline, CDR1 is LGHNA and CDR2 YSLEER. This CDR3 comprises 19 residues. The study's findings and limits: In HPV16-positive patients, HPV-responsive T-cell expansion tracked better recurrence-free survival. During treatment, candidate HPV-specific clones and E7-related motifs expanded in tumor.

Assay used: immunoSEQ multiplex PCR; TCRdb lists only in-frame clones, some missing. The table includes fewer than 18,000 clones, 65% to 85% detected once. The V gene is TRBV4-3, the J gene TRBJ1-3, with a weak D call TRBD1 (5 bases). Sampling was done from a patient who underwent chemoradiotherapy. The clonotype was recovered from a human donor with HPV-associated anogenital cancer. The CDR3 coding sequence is TGCGCCAGCAGCCAAGAGAGTCCCTTTGGAGCCTGGACAGGAAACACCATATATTTT. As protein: CASSQESPFGAWTGNTIYF.